Sequencing of this T cell receptor beta chain was carried out in a study of T cell changes during pregnancy in multiple sclerosis. Repertoires were generated with immunoSEQ multiplex PCR, while TCRdb's copy carries only in-frame clones and drops some. The sample has over 50,000 clones; just under 90% are singletons. The germline CDR1 and CDR2 sequences are LNHNV and YYDKDF (reference sequence). Trimming cost V 3 bases and J 1 base, with 7 bases left between them. CDR3 length: 14 residues. J is TRBJ1-3 and V is TRBV15, with D possibly being TRBD1 (5 bases). The TCR originated in a human donor whose cells served as feeder cells for cultures in a pregnancy study. The sequenced material came from peripheral blood from another person, used as feeder cells. The CDR3 region is CATSRGRSGNTIYF. CDR3 nucleotide sequence: TGTGCCACCAGCAGGGGGCGATCTGGAAACACCATATATTTT.